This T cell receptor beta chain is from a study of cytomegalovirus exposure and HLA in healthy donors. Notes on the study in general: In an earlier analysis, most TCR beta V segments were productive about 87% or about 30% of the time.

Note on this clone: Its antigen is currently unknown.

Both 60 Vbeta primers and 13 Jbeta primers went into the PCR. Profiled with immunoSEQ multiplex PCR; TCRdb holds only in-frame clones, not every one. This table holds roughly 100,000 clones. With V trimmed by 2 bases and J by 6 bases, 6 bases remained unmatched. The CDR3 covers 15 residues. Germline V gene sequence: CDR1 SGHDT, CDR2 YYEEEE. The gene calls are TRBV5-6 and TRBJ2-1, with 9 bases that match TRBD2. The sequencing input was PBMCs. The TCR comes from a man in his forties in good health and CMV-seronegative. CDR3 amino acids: CASSFYSGRINEQFF. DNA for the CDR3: TGTGCCAGCAGCTTCTATAGCGGGAGAATCAATGAGCAGTTCTTC.